This T cell receptor beta chain was obtained from a study of tumor-infiltrating lymphocytes in oesophageal squamous cell carcinoma. TCRdb re-called the PCR reads through MiXCR, storing one row per CDR3 protein. Counted here are nearly 20,000 distinct CDR3 sequences, 30% to 50% occurring once; the ten biggest clones make up under 8%. There are many counts of this clonotype. Source material: blood. The sequence came from a male donor with esophageal squamous cell carcinoma.

CDR3 loop: CASSERSYSNQPQHF. CDR3 DNA sequence: TGTGCCAGCAGCGAACGGAGTTATAGCAATCAGCCCCAGCATTTT. V and J are TRBV5-5 and TRBJ1-5; D not resolved. The CDR3 length is 15 residues. Trimming pared 4 bases from V and 0 bases from J, leaving 11 bases between. The V gene's germline CDR1 is SGHKS and CDR2 YYEKEE (reference sequence).